Each of the 29 T cell receptor beta chains below was sequenced from the same sample in a study of blood T cells in healthy people across ages (dated by TCRdb to between 2015 and 2017). Receptors were amplified or captured by 5' RACE. A second PCR of roughly 7 to 11 cycles was performed with a sample-barcoded 5' primer and a J-beta primer mix. TCRdb cleaned the public reads at Q25 with fastp, built clones with MiXCR and kept in-frame beta chains. CDR3 protein sequences are deduplicated, and each keeps its most common genes and DNA. The sample includes 1,800,000 or so distinct CDR3 sequences, with 39% observed a single time. The top ten constitute 20% to 25% of the sample. Sequenced input: blood. The receptors originated from a human donor in good health.

The chain combines TRBV4-2 with TRBJ2-1; 11 bases match TRBD2. Judging by the DNA end, TRBJ2-7 fits better; the J call may be wrong. The CDR3 has 19 amino acids. Germline CDR1 reads LGHNA; CDR2 reads YNFKEQ. CDR3: CASSQASGGLKSSYNEQYF. As DNA, the CDR3 is TGTGCCAGCAGCCAGGCTAGCGGGGGGTTGAAGAGCTCCTACAATGAGCAGTACTTC.

The CDR3 nucleotides are TGTGCCAGCAGCTCTTCGATCAGTACCAAGAACCCTAATGAGCAGTTCTTC. Amino acid sequence: CASSSSISTKNPNEQFF. This chain connects TRBV7-9 to TRBJ2-1, with D unresolved. In germline, CDR1 is SEHNR, CDR2 FQNEAQ (reference sequence). This CDR3 spans 17 amino acids. The V and J ends lost 4 bases and 7 bases respectively, with 23 bases between them.

The chain links TRBV5-1 to TRBJ1-2; D might be TRBD1 (6 bases). Germline V gene sequence: CDR1 SGHRS, CDR2 YFSETQ. V was shortened by 4 bases and J by 4 bases, with 17 bases between the two germline ends. The CDR3 length is 15 residues. In DNA, the CDR3 is TGCGCCAGCAGCCCGGATCCAAGGGGGACCTATGGCTACACCTTC. Residues: CASSPDPRGTYGYTF.

This clonotype turned up a few times. The chain combines TRBV7-9 with TRBJ1-2; the D is unclear. The CDR3 is 14 amino acids. Germline-derived CDR1 and CDR2 are SEHNR and FQNEAQ (reference sequence). V dropped 2 bases and J dropped 4 bases, with 11 bases sitting between them. The CDR3 loop is CASSLLGNSYGYTF. CDR3 DNA sequence: TGTGCCAGCAGCTTATTGGGCAACTCCTATGGCTACACCTTC.

This clonotype was seen only a few times. V gene TRBV4-2 combines with J gene TRBJ1-1; D is ambiguous. Trimming took 2 bases from V and 1 from J, leaving 11 bases between them. In germline, CDR1 is LGHNA, CDR2 YNFKEQ. The CDR3 has 15 amino acids. CDR3 nucleotide sequence: TGTGCCAGCAGCCAAATGGAGGGCCAGAACACTGAAGCTTTCTTT. As protein: CASSQMEGQNTEAFF.

The chain is built from TRBV7-2 and TRBJ1-5, with D perhaps matching TRBD1 (5 bases). The germline CDR1 and CDR2 sequences are SGHTA and FQGNSA. This CDR3 has 12 amino acids. V was pared by 7 bases and J by 9 bases, with 13 bases between. The CDR3 protein is CASMGGGTPQHF. The CDR3 DNA reads as TGTGCCAGCATGGGCGGCGGGACGCCCCAGCATTTT.

This clonotype appeared a few times. The CDR3 spells CASSMDPAGIADTQYF. The CDR3 coding sequence is TGCGCCAGCAGCATGGACCCCGCGGGGATCGCAGATACGCAGTATTTT. The rearrangement joins TRBV5-1 to TRBJ2-3, with D possibly TRBD2 on 6 matching bases. V lost 4 bases and J lost 4, with 19 bases in between. Germline V gene sequence: CDR1 SGHRS, CDR2 YFSETQ. The length of the CDR3 is 16 residues.

A word on this clonotype: A read error may produce the germline difference seen at one junction end. V usage is TRBV13 and J usage is TRBJ2-1; a weak D match, TRBD2 (7 bases). The germline V gene has CDR1 PRHDT and CDR2 FYEKMQ (reference sequence). The length of the CDR3 is 21 residues. CDR3 in amino acids: CASSLGAFLAAEEEGDNEQFF. In DNA form, the CDR3 reads TGTGCCAGCAGCTTAGGCGCATTTCTAGCGGCCGAAGAAGAAGGGGACAACGAGCAGTTCTTC.

The chain has TRBV4-1 and TRBJ1-1; unclear D gene. CDR3 length equals 15 residues. Trimming left V 3 bases short and J 4 bases short, with 15 bases between. Germline V gene data show CDR1 as MGHRA and CDR2 as YSYEKL. CDR3 coding DNA: TGCGCCAGCAGCCAGCACGGGTATCGGCCCACTGAAGCTTTCTTT. Protein product: CASSQHGYRPTEAFF.

The chain links TRBV5-6 to TRBJ2-5; D call uncertain. The J call is uncertain, as TRBJ2-7 better fits the DNA end. The germline V gene encodes CDR1 SGHDT and CDR2 YYEEEE. The CDR3 sequence is 14 residues long. For the CDR3, the DNA is TGTGCCAGCAGCTTCCAAACCCTACGACACGAGCAGTACTTC. This codes for CASSFQTLRHEQYF.

The rearrangement joins TRBV10-3 to TRBJ1-5; D uncertain. Trimming stripped 4 bases from V and 4 bases from J, with 5 bases between. The CDR3 runs to 12 residues. Looked up from germline, CDR1 is ENHRY and CDR2 is SYGVKD. CDR3 in DNA: TGTGCCATCAGTGGGCAGAATCAGCCCCAGCATTTT. Amino acid sequence: CAISGQNQPQHF.

This clonotype has more than one count but fewer than ten. V gene TRBV2 combines with J gene TRBJ1-2, with D tentatively TRBD1 (5 bases). The CDR3 contains 14 residues. The germline gives CDR1 SNHLY, CDR2 FYNNEI. Deletions cut 4 bases from V and 4 bases from J, with 13 bases between. This chain's CDR3 is CASSGTSVPYGYTF. As DNA, the CDR3 is TGTGCCAGCAGTGGGACATCGGTGCCCTATGGCTACACCTTC.

This clonotype was recorded a few times. V usage is TRBV4-1 and J usage is TRBJ1-1; 7 bases are shared with TRBD1. J gave up 4 bases and V 1 base, and 6 bases lay outside the gene matches. The CDR3 has 15 amino acids. In germline, CDR1 is MGHRA, CDR2 YSYEKL. DNA for the CDR3: TGCGCCAGCAGCCAAGGATTTACAGGGGTCACTGAAGCTTTCTTT. It translates to CASSQGFTGVTEAFF.

The sample holds a few counts of this clonotype. This chain uses TRBV4-2 with TRBJ2-3; 7 bases map to TRBD2. There are 18 residues in the CDR3. CDR1 and CDR2 (germline): LGHNA, YNFKEQ. Losses at the gene ends were 0 bases for V and 2 bases for J; bases not matched to a gene: 11. In nucleotides, the CDR3 is TGTGCCAGCAGCCAAGACGGGGTAGCGGGCAGGAACACAGATACGCAGTATTTT. It specifies CASSQDGVAGRNTDTQYF.

V usage is TRBV6-2 or TRBV6-3 and J usage is TRBJ2-6, with 7 positions matching TRBD1. Losses at the gene ends were 0 bases for V and 7 bases for J; bases not matched to a gene: 3. Germline V gives CDR1 MNHEY, CDR2 SVGEGT. The CDR3 spans 15 residues. DNA for the CDR3: TGTGCCAGCAGTTACTCAGACAGGGAAGCCAACGTCCTGACTTTC. Translated, it gives CASSYSDREANVLTF.

The chain combines TRBV10-2 with TRBJ2-5; D not resolved. V was shortened by 8 bases and J by 2 bases, with 12 bases between the two germline ends. The CDR3 runs to 13 residues. The germline gives CDR1 WSHSY, CDR2 SAAADI. The CDR3 DNA reads TGCGCCAGCTGTGGAACTGATCAAGAGACCCAGTACTTC. Its protein product is CASCGTDQETQYF.

The rearrangement links TRBV12-3 or TRBV12-4 to TRBJ2-3; 7 nucleotides align to TRBD1. The CDR3 length is 15 residues. The V segment lost 4 bases and the J segment 4 bases; nucleotides outside the gene matches: 8. The CDR3 DNA sequence: TGTGCCAGCAGTTACCAGGGGGTTATAGCAGATACGCAGTATTTT. This encodes CASSYQGVIADTQYF.

The V and J genes are TRBV7-3 and TRBJ2-1, with TRBD1 matching over 9 bases. The CDR3 is 14 amino acids. The trim removed 5 bases at V and 8 bases at J, leaving 7 bases unmatched. Germline CDR1 and CDR2: SGHTA and FQGTGA. The CDR3 nucleotides are TGTGCCAGCAGCCCGGGACAGGGTATCGATGAGCAGTTCTTC. The encoded protein is CASSPGQGIDEQFF. Full variable domain (outside the CDR3, taken from reference TRBV7-3 and TRBJ2-1): GAGVSQTPSNKVTEKGKYVELRCDPISGHTALYWYRQSLGQGPEFLIYFQGTGAADDSGLPNDRFFAVRPEGSVSTLKIQRTERGDSAVYLCASSPGQGIDEQFFGPGTRLTVL.

This clonotype has a handful of counts. The rearrangement joins TRBV4-3 to TRBJ2-4; TRBD2 matches 8 bases. CDR3 length equals 16 residues. The V segment lost 4 bases and the J segment 4 bases; nucleotides outside the gene matches: 9. The germline gives CDR1 LGHNA, CDR2 YSLEER. The CDR3 DNA sequence: TGCGCCAGCAGCCCAACACTAGCGGTAACTAAAAACATTCAGTACTTC. As protein: CASSPTLAVTKNIQYF.

The CDR3 sequence is CASSRSRDRRDNEQFF. The DNA of the CDR3 is TGTGCCAGCAGCCGTTCCCGGGACAGGCGCGACAATGAGCAGTTCTTC. The chain couples TRBV6-2 or TRBV6-3 to TRBJ2-1; 8 bases match TRBD1. The CDR3 is 16 residues long. J gave up 5 bases and V 6 bases, and 12 bases lay outside the gene matches. Germline loops: CDR1 MNHEY, CDR2 SVGEGT.

The V call is TRBV28, the J call TRBJ1-2, with D perhaps matching TRBD1 (5 bases). The CDR3 is 16 amino acids. From germline, CDR1 is MDHEN and CDR2 SYDVKM. V was shortened by 8 bases and J by 2 bases, with 21 bases between the two germline ends. CDR3: CASGELGRELNYGYTF. CDR3 nucleotide sequence: TGTGCCAGCGGAGAATTGGGCAGGGAGTTGAACTATGGCTACACCTTC.

This chain joins TRBV4-2 and TRBJ1-3, with TRBD1 matching 7 bases. V lost 0 bases to trimming and J lost 4 bases; unmatched junction nucleotides: 12. The germline V gene has CDR1 LGHNA and CDR2 YNFKEQ. This CDR3 spans 18 amino acids. CDR3 sequence (DNA): TGTGCCAGCAGCCAAGACCTCCGGCCGGGACAGAAAGGAAACACCATATATTTT. Protein: CASSQDLRPGQKGNTIYF.

On this clonotype: Sequence at one end of the junction differs from germline and may be a read error. This chain joins TRBV7-3 and TRBJ2-6; D might be TRBD1 (5 bases). Per germline, CDR1 SGHTA and CDR2 FQGTGA. The CDR3 runs 16 residues. The chain's CDR3 is CASSSIAASGANVRTF. The CDR3 nucleotides are TGTGCCAGCAGCTCAATAGCCGCTTCTGGGGCCAACGTCCGGACTTTC.

This chain links TRBV13 with TRBJ2-7; possible D gene TRBD2, 6 bases. Germline assignment: CDR1 PRHDT and CDR2 FYEKMQ (reference sequence). The CDR3 consists of 15 residues. V gave up 4 bases and J gave up 3 bases, with 16 bases separating them. Here the CDR3 reads CASSSGRRAGYEQYF. In nucleotides, the CDR3 is TGTGCCAGCAGCTCTGGGCGGAGGGCAGGCTACGAGCAGTACTTC.

The chain employs TRBV4-3 and TRBJ2-5, with D possibly TRBD1 on 6 matching bases. There are 14 residues in the CDR3. V lost 2 bases to trimming and J lost 4 bases, with 11 bases between them. Germline V gene lookup returns CDR1 LGHNA and CDR2 YSLEER. CDR3 sequence (DNA): TGCGCCAGCAGCCAACAACTACAGGGAGAGACCCAGTACTTC. Protein: CASSQQLQGETQYF.

The rearrangement uses TRBV28 and TRBJ1-1, with TRBD1 as a possible D gene (6 bases). Germline loops: CDR1 MDHEN, CDR2 SYDVKM. V was cut by 5 bases and J by 0 bases, with 10 bases left in between. This CDR3 comprises 14 residues. CDR3 sequence: CASSNRVLNTEAFF. In nucleotides, the CDR3 is TGTGCCAGCAGTAACAGGGTACTGAACACTGAAGCTTTCTTT.

The rearrangement uses TRBV5-6 and TRBJ2-3, with TRBD1 matching 9 bases. This CDR3 has 17 amino acids. CDR1 is SGHDT, CDR2 YYEEEE, per germline. V dropped 3 bases and J dropped 4; count of bases not matched to a gene: 12. CDR3 protein: CASSWAPGTGLADTQYF. CDR3 DNA: TGTGCCAGCAGCTGGGCGCCCGGGACAGGGCTCGCAGATACGCAGTATTTT. Filled out from reference TRBV5-6 and TRBJ2-3, the complete variable domain reads DAGVTQSPTHLIKTRGQQVTLRCSPKSGHDTVSWYQQALGQGPQFIFQYYEEEERQRGNFPDRFSGHQFPNYSSELNVNALLLGDSALYLCASSWAPGTGLADTQYFGPGTRLTVL.

The chain is built from TRBV12-3 or TRBV12-4 and TRBJ2-1, with D unclear. Trimming removed 8 bases at V and 9 bases at J, with 11 bases between. This CDR3 comprises 11 residues. CDR3 sequence (DNA): TGTGCCAGCCGAAGGAGTGGTGAGCAGTTCTTC. Translating it yields CASRRSGEQFF.

The table lists this clonotype with a few counts. This rearrangement joins TRBV12-3 or TRBV12-4 to TRBJ2-7; D gene ambiguous. The CDR3 runs 12 residues. V lost 3 bases and J 4 bases, leaving 7 bases between the germline ends. The CDR3 here is CASSLQIYEQYF. CDR3 in DNA: TGTGCCAGCAGTTTGCAGATTTACGAGCAGTACTTC.